A selection of T cell receptor beta chains follows, all from one sample in a study of blood T cell repertoires in COVID-19. Clones were read by immunoSEQ multiplex PCR, and TCRdb kept only the in-frame ones, dropping some. Of some 40,000 clones listed, 69% were seen once; the top ten hold less than 8%. Material: peripheral blood. These receptors originate from a man older than 75 with acute or convalescent COVID-19. Each CDR3 is given with its conserved first and last residue. A D gene is named only where the DNA matches it firmly. Not every row has a clone size; where given, it reads once, few, many or a size class.

D,J,size,V,DNA,CDR3
TRBD2,TRBJ2-1,-,TRBV11-2,TGTGCCAGCAGCAAACCCGGACTAGCGGGGGGGCCGGATGAGCAGTTCTTC,CASSKPGLAGGPDEQFF
-,TRBJ2-7,-,TRBV9,TGTGCCAGCAGCGTAGGGGGAGAACTGTCCTACGAGCAGTACTTC,CASSVGGELSYEQYF
TRBD2,TRBJ2-1,-,TRBV19,TGTGCCAGTAGCAAGACTAGCGGGAGGTCCTACAATGAGCAGTTCTTC,CASSKTSGRSYNEQFF
TRBD1,TRBJ1-4,-,TRBV2,TGTGCCAGCGTCCCGGACAGGGATCCAACTAATGAAAAACTGTTTTTT,CASVPDRDPTNEKLFF
TRBD2,TRBJ2-3,-,TRBV7-9,TGTGCCAGCAGCACGAGACTAGCGGGAGCGGGAGATACGCAGTATTTT,CASSTRLAGAGDTQYF
-,TRBJ2-1,few,TRBV7-2,TGTGCCAGCAGCTTAGCCCGGGCGGGTCAGTTCTTC,CASSLARAGQFF
TRBD1,TRBJ2-3,once,TRBV6-5,TGTGCCAGCGAAGGACGACAGGGGGCCTTAGATACGCAGTATTTT,CASEGRQGALDTQYF
TRBD1,TRBJ2-1,-,TRBV27,TGTGCCAGCAGTTCTACCCAGGGGGCGCACTACAATGAGCAGTTCTTC,CASSSTQGAHYNEQFF
-,TRBJ2-3,-,TRBV5-4,TGTGCCAGCAGCCCGCGGGGCCCTAGCACAGATACGCAGTATTTT,CASSPRGPSTDTQYF
-,TRBJ2-7,few,TRBV5-1,TGCGCCAGCAGCTTGGTCGGCGGGGTGACCTACGAGCAGTACTTC,CASSLVGGVTYEQYF
-,TRBJ1-1,-,TRBV19,TGTGCCAGTAGTATATCAGTGAACACTGAAGCTTTCTTT,CASSISVNTEAFF
-,TRBJ1-1,-,TRBV5-4,TGTGCCAGCAGTTCAAACCGGGGAAACACTGAAGCTTTCTTT,CASSSNRGNTEAFF
-,TRBJ1-1,-,TRBV29-1,TGCAGCGCCGAACAGGGAAGGGACACTGAAGCTTTCTTT,CSAEQGRDTEAFF
TRBD1,TRBJ1-3,-,TRBV5-6,TGTGCCAGCACCGGACAGGGTCGAAACACCATATATTTT,CASTGQGRNTIYF
-,TRBJ2-3,large,TRBV6-5,TGTGCCAGCAGACTCTCAGGGGAAGGTACGCAGTATTTT,CASRLSGEGTQYF
-,TRBJ2-2,-,TRBV19,TGTGCCAGTAAGGACAGATCGAACACCGGGGAGCTGTTTTTT,CASKDRSNTGELFF
-,TRBJ1-5,-,TRBV15,TGTGCCACCAGCAGAGGGAGGATGGAAGTCAGGAATCAGCCCCAGCATTTT,CATSRGRMEVRNQPQHF
-,TRBJ1-2,-,TRBV6-5,TGTGCCAGCAGTCTCGACGGGAACTATGGCTACACCTTC,CASSLDGNYGYTF
TRBD1,TRBJ2-2,-,TRBV6-2/TRBV6-3,TGTGCCAGCAGCCATTACGACAGGGGCCCGACCGGGGAGCTGTTTTTT,CASSHYDRGPTGELFF
-,TRBJ2-7,-,TRBV6-5,TGTGCCAGCAGTTACGACACAACCCCCTACGAGCAGTACTTC,CASSYDTTPYEQYF
-,TRBJ1-2,-,TRBV29-1,TGCAGCGTTGAGAGGGGGGGGAACTATGGCTACACCTTC,CSVERGGNYGYTF
-,TRBJ1-3,-,TRBV19,TGTGCCAGTAGTACCCGGGACCCGGGAGGACACACCATATATTTT,CASSTRDPGGHTIYF
-,TRBJ2-2,-,TRBV28,TGTGCCCTAGGGGGACACAACACCGGGGAGCTGTTTTTT,CALGGHNTGELFF
-,TRBJ1-3,few,TRBV7-9,TGTGCCAGCAGCTTAGAGGCCGGGATCCCCCGACCGGGAAACACCATATATTTT,CASSLEAGIPRPGNTIYF
-,TRBJ2-7,-,TRBV3-1/TRBV3-2,TGTGCCAGCAGCCAACCAAGGGGGAGCGAGCAGTACTTC,CASSQPRGSEQYF
TRBD2,TRBJ2-3,-,TRBV7-8,TGTGCCAGCAGCTTAGTAGCGGGTGATACGCAGTATTTT,CASSLVAGDTQYF
TRBD2,TRBJ2-3,-,TRBV7-9,TGTGCCAGCAGCCTCGCGGCGGGGGGGCGAGATACGCAGTATTTT,CASSLAAGGRDTQYF
-,TRBJ2-2,few,TRBV9,TGTGCCAGCAGCGTTTATGAGTTCAACACCGGGGAGCTGTTTTTT,CASSVYEFNTGELFF
-,TRBJ1-1,-,TRBV5-4,TGTGCCAGCAGCTTGAGCAGGGCCCGGAGGGGTTTGAACACTGAAGCTTTCTTT,CASSLSRARRGLNTEAFF
TRBD1,TRBJ2-7,-,TRBV3-1/TRBV3-2,TGTGCCAGCAGCCAAGATGGACAGGGAGGCTACGAGCAGTACTTC,CASSQDGQGGYEQYF
-,TRBJ2-3,-,TRBV2,TGTGCCAGCAAGGGGCAGACAGATACGCAGTATTTT,CASKGQTDTQYF
TRBD2,TRBJ2-5,-,TRBV11-3,TGTGCCAGCAGCCCCCGGACTAGCGGGAGGGAGACCCAGTACTTC,CASSPRTSGRETQYF
TRBD2,TRBJ2-7,-,TRBV28,TGTGCCAGCAGGGGGGCGCTGGCTAGCGGGAGTAACGAGCAGTACTTC,CASRGALASGSNEQYF
-,TRBJ2-5,-,TRBV29-1,TGCAGCGCCAGGAGGGATTACCAAGAGACCCAGTACTTC,CSARRDYQETQYF
-,TRBJ2-7,-,TRBV5-4,TGTGCCAGCAGCTTCGACAGGGAGGCGGGCGAGCAGTACTTC,CASSFDREAGEQYF
-,TRBJ2-6,-,TRBV2,TGTGCCAGCAGTGACTACTCTGGGGCCAACGTCCTGACTTTC,CASSDYSGANVLTF
-,TRBJ2-5,many,TRBV11-1,TGTGCCAGCAGCTCACTAGCATCAGAGACCCAGTACTTC,CASSSLASETQYF
-,TRBJ1-5,few,TRBV30,TGTGCCTGGAGTGTCGGGGGGATGGATCAGCCCCAGCATTTT,CAWSVGGMDQPQHF
TRBD2,TRBJ2-3,-,TRBV10-3,TGTGCCATCAGTTCCGCGGGGGGGGCAGATACGCAGTATTTT,CAISSAGGADTQYF
TRBD1,TRBJ2-6,-,TRBV11-3,TGTGCCAGCAGCTCGACAGGGGTTGGGGCCAACGTCCTGACTTTC,CASSSTGVGANVLTF
-,TRBJ1-3,-,TRBV27,TGTGCCAGCAGTTTGAGGGCGCCAGAGGGTCGGAGGCCCGAAGAGAAATGGACCATATATTTT,CASSLRAPEGRRPEEKWTIYF
TRBD1,TRBJ1-1,-,TRBV11-3,TGTGCCAGCAGCTTTTCCACAGGGGGCGTGGGCACTGAAGCTTTCTTT,CASSFSTGGVGTEAFF
TRBD1,TRBJ2-3,-,TRBV5-5,TGTGCCAGCAGCTTGGGAACCATACAGGGGGTGTTTGCAGATACGCAGTATTTT,CASSLGTIQGVFADTQYF
TRBD1,TRBJ2-5,-,TRBV6-1,TGTGCCAGCAGTGATCAGGGGGTACGGGAGACCCAGTACTTC,CASSDQGVRETQYF
-,TRBJ1-5,-,TRBV10-2,TGCGCCAGCAGCACACAGGGAAATCAGCCCCAGCATTTT,CASSTQGNQPQHF
-,TRBJ2-7,-,TRBV11-3,TGTGCCAGCAGCTTAGGTGGAGGGGCGTCCTACGAGCAGTACTTC,CASSLGGGASYEQYF
-,TRBJ2-3,-,TRBV7-2,TGTGCCAGCAGCTTAGAATACACAGATACGCAGTATTTT,CASSLEYTDTQYF
TRBD1,TRBJ2-3,-,TRBV6-1,TGTGCCAGCAGTGAACGTGGCAGGGGGCGCACAGATACGCAGTATTTT,CASSERGRGRTDTQYF
-,TRBJ1-5,-,TRBV5-3,TGTGCCAGAAGCGTCGGGACCCACAGGGGCAATCAGCCCCAGCATTTT,CARSVGTHRGNQPQHF